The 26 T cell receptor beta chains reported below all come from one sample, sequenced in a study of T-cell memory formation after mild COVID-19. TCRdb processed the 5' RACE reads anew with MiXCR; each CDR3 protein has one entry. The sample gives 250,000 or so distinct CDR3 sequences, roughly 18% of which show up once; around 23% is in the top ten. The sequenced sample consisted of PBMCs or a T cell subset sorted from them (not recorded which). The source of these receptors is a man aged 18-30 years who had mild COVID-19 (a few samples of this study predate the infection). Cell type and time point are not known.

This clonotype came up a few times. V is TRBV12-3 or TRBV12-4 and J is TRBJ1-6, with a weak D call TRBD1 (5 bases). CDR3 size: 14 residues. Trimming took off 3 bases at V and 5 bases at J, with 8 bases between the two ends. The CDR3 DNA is TGTGCCAGCAGTTTGGACAACAATAATTCACCCCTCCACTTT. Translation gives CASSLDNNNSPLHF.

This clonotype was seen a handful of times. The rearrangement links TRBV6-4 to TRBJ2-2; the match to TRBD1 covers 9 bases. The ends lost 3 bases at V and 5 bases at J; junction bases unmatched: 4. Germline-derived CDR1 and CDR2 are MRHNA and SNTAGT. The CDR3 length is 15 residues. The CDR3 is CASSEQGANTGELFF. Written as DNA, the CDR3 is TGTGCCAGCAGTGAACAGGGGGCAAATACCGGGGAGCTGTTTTTT.

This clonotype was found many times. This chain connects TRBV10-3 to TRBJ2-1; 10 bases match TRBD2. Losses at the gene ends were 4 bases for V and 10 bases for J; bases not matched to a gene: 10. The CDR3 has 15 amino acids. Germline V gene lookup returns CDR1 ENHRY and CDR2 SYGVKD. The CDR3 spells CAISAGTSEVTEQFF. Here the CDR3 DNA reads TGTGCCATCAGTGCGGGGACTAGCGAGGTCACGGAGCAGTTCTTC.

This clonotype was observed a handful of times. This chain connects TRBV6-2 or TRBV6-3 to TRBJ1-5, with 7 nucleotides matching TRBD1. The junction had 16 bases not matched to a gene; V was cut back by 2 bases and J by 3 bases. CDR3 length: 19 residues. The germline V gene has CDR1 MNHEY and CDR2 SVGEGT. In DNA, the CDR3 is TGTGCCAGCAGTTACGAGCCCGCCCCGGGACAGCTCCCCAATCAGCCCCAGCATTTT. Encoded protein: CASSYEPAPGQLPNQPQHF.

The CDR3 DNA reads as TGTGCCAGCAGCCTACGGGGACAGGGGGCGTTTCATGAGCAGTTCTTC. It codes for CASSLRGQGAFHEQFF. This chain uses TRBV7-3 with TRBJ2-1; 12 nucleotides line up with TRBD1. This CDR3 region has 16 residues. Germline V lookup: CDR1 SGHTA, CDR2 FQGTGA. J lost 8 bases, V lost 5 bases, and 10 bases had no gene match. The full variable domain, completed using reference TRBV7-3 and TRBJ2-1, is GAGVSQTPSNKVTEKGKYVELRCDPISGHTALYWYRQSLGQGPEFLIYFQGTGAADDSGLPNDRFFAVRPEGSVSTLKIQRTERGDSAVYLCASSLRGQGAFHEQFFGPGTRLTVL.

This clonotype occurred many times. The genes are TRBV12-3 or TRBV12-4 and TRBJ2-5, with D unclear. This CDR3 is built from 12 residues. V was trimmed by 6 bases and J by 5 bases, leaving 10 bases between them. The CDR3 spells CASSLTGETQYF. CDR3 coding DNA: TGTGCCAGCAGCCTGACTGGGGAGACCCAGTACTTC.

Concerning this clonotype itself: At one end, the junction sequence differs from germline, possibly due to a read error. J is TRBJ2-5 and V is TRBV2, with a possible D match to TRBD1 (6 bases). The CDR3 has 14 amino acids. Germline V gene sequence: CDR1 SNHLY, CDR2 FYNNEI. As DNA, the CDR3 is TGTGCCAGCACCGGGACACGCATAAGGGAGACCAAGTACTTC. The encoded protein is CASTGTRIRETKYF. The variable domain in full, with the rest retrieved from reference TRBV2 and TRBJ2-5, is EPEVTQTPSHQVTQMGQEVILRCVPISNHLYFYWYRQILGQKVEFLVSFYNNEISEKSEIFDDQFSVERPDGSNFTLKIRSTKLEDSAMYFCASTGTRIRETKYFGPGTRLLVL.

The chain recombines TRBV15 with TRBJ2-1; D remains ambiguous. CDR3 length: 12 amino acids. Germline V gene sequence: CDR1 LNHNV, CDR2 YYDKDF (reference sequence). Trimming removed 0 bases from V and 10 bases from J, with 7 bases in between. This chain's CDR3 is CATSREGNEQFF. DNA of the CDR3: TGTGCCACCAGCAGAGAGGGGAACGAGCAGTTCTTC. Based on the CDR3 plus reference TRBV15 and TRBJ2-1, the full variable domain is DAMVIQNPRYQVTQFGKPVTLSCSQTLNHNVMYWYQQKSSQAPKLLFHYYDKDFNNEADTPDNFQSRRPNTSFCFLDIRSPGLGDTAMYLCATSREGNEQFFGPGTRLTVL.

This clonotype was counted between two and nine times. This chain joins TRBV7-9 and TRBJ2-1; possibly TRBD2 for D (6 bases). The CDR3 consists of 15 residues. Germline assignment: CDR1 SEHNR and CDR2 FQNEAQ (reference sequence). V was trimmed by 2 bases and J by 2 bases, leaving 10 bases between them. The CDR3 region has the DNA TGTGCCAGCAGCTTACCGGGGGTTACCTACAATGAGCAGTTCTTC. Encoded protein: CASSLPGVTYNEQFF.

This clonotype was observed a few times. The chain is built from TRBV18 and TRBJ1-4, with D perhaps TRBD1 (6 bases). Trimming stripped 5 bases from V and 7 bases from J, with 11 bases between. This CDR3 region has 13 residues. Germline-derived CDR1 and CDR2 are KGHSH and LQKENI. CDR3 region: CASSWGAGEKLFF. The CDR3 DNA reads TGTGCCAGCTCATGGGGGGCCGGTGAAAAACTGTTTTTT.

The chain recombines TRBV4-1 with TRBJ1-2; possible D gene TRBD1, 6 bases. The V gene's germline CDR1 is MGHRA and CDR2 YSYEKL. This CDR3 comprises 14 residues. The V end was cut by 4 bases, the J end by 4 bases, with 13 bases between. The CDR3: CASSRHGGGYGYTF. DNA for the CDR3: TGCGCCAGCAGCCGTCACGGGGGCGGCTATGGCTACACCTTC.

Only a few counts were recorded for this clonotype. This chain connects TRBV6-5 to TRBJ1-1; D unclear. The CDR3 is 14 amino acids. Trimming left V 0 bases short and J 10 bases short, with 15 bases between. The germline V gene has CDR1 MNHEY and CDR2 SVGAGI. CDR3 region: CASSYSMSASSAFF. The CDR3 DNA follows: TGTGCCAGCAGTTACTCGATGTCGGCGAGTTCAGCTTTCTTT.

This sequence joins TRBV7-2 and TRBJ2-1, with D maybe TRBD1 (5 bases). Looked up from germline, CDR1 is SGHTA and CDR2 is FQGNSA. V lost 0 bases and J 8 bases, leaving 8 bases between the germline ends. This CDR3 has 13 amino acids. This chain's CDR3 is CASSLAQGHEQFF. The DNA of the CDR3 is TGTGCCAGCAGCTTAGCGCAGGGCCATGAGCAGTTCTTC.

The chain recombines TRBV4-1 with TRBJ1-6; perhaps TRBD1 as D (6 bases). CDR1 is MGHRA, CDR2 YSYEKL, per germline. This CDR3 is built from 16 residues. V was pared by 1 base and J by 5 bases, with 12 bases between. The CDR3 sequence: CASSQVPGVDNSPLHF. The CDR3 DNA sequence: TGCGCCAGCAGCCAAGTCCCAGGGGTGGATAATTCACCCCTCCACTTT.

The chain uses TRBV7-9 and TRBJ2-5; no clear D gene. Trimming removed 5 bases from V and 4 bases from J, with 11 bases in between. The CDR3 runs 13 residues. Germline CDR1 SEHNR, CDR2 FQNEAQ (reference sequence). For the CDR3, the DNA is TGTGCCAGCAGCGCTAACACTGGAGAGACCCAGTACTTC. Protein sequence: CASSANTGETQYF.

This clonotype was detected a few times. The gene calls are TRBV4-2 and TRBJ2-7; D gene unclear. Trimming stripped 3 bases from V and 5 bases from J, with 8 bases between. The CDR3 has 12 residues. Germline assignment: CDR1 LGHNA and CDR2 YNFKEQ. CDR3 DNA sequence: TGTGCCAGCAGCCACCCTCGGGACGAGCAGTACTTC. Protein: CASSHPRDEQYF.

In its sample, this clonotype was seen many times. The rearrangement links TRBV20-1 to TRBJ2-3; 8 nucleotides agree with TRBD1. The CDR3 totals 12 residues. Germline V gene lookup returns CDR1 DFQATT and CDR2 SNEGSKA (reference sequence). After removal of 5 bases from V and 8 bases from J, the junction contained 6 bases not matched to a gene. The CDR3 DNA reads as TGCAGTGCTGTGGCAGGGGGCGGTACGCAGTATTTT. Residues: CSAVAGGGTQYF.

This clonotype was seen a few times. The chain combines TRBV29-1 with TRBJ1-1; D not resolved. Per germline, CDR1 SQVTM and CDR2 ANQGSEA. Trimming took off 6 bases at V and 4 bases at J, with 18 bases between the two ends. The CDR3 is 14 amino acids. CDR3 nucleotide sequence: TGCAGCGTCGCTGCACGGGTTTTTAGCACTGAAGCTTTCTTT. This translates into CSVAARVFSTEAFF.

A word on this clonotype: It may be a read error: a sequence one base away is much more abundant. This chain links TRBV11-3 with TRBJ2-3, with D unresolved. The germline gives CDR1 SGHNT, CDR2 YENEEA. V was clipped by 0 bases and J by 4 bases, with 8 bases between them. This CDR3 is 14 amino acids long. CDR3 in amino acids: CASSLDGYPDTQYF. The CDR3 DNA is TGTGCCAGCAGCTTAGACGGTTATCCAGATACGCAGTATTTT.

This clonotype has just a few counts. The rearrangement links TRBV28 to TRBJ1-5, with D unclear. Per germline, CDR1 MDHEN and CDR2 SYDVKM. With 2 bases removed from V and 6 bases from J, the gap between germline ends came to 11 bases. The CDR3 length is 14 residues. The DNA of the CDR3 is TGTGCCAGCAGTTTAACGGCAGGTCCTCAGCCCCAGCATTTT. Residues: CASSLTAGPQPQHF.

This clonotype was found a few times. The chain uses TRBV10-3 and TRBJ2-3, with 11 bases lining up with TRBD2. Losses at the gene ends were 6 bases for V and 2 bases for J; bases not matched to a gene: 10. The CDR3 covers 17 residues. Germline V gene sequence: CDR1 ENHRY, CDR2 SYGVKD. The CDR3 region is CAIRPGLAGRDTDTQYF. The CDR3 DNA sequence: TGTGCCATCAGACCCGGACTAGCGGGTCGAGACACAGATACGCAGTATTTT.

CDR3 in DNA: TGTGCCAGCAGCCTTCAAAGACCCCCTTGGCCAGATACGCAGTATTTT. Protein product: CASSLQRPPWPDTQYF. J is TRBJ2-3 and V is TRBV12-3 or TRBV12-4; the D is unclear. The CDR3 runs to 16 residues. The germline V and J ends were trimmed by 6 bases and 4 bases, with 20 bases remaining between them.

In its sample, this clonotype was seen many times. The CDR3 region has the DNA TGTGCCAGCAGCGTCCGGGACAGGATTAATTCACCCCTCCACTTT. Amino acid sequence: CASSVRDRINSPLHF. The chain recombines TRBV9 with TRBJ1-6, with 8 bases that match TRBD1. The germline gives CDR1 SGDLS, CDR2 YYNGEE. Germline trimming cut 2 bases from V and 6 bases from J; bases unmatched to any gene: 4. The CDR3 runs 15 residues.

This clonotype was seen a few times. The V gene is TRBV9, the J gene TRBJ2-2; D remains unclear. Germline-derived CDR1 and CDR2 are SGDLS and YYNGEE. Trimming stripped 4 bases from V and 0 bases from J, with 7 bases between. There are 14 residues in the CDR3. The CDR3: CASSSATNTGELFF. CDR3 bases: TGTGCCAGCAGCTCGGCAACGAACACCGGGGAGCTGTTTTTT.

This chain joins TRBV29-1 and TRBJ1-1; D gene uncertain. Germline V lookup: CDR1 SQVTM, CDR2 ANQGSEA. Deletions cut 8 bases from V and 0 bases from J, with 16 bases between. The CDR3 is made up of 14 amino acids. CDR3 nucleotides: TGCAGCACCAAAGGATGGGCTGTGAACACTGAAGCTTTCTTT. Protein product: CSTKGWAVNTEAFF.

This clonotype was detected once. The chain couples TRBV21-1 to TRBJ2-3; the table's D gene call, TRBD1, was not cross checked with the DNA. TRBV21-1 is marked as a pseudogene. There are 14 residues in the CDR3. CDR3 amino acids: CASSDRGARDTQYF. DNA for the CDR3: TGTGCCAGCAGCGACAGGGGTGCAAGAGATACGCAGTATTTT.